The 27 T cell receptor beta chains in this list originate from one sample, sequenced in a study of kidney transplant recipient with SARS-CoV-2 infection. TCRdb re-called the reads with MiXCR, one entry per CDR3 protein. The data hold 250,000 or so distinct CDR3 sequences, with more than 25% observed a single time. The sequencing used a blood sample, collected at baseline and on day 111 from a kidney transplant recipient. These receptors came from a young adult male patient who had COVID-19 and was a kidney transplant recipient. The T cells may come from the graft donor.

Worth noting for this clonotype: This may stem from a read error, because a much larger clone lies one nucleotide away. The chain's CDR3 is CSVTRRLSYDEQFF. CDR3 DNA sequence: TGCAGCGTGACCCGACGGCTCTCCTACGATGAGCAGTTCTTC. The chain recombines TRBV29-1 with TRBJ2-1; D is undetermined. CDR1 is SQVTM and CDR2 is ANQGSEA in the germline V gene. This CDR3 spans 14 amino acids.

This clonotype has at least ten counts. Written as DNA, the CDR3 is TGTGCCAGCAGCAACCAAGTCACCCTTCGAAAGACCTATGGCTACACCTTC. Translation gives CASSNQVTLRKTYGYTF. V gene TRBV3-1 combines with J gene TRBJ1-2; D gene uncertain. The V end was cut by 5 bases, the J end by 4 bases, with 23 bases between. Germline assignment: CDR1 LGHDT and CDR2 YNNKEL (reference sequence). This CDR3 is 17 amino acids long.

This clonotype was counted only a few times. The chain employs TRBV9 and TRBJ2-1, with 10 bases lining up with TRBD2. J lost 6 bases, V lost 1 base, and 4 bases had no gene match. CDR1 and CDR2 (germline): SGDLS, YYNGEE. The CDR3 extends over 15 amino acids. In DNA, the CDR3 is TGTGCCAGCAGCGTATCAGGGACTAGCGCCAATGAGCAGTTCTTC. Its translation: CASSVSGTSANEQFF.

This clonotype was detected many times. This chain links TRBV6-1 with TRBJ1-3; 7 bases line up with TRBD1. The CDR3 length is 17 residues. Germline-derived CDR1 and CDR2 are MNHNS and SASEGT. The V gene end was trimmed by 2 bases and the J gene end by 1 base; junction bases not matched to a gene: 8. Here the CDR3 DNA reads TGTGCCAGCAGTGAATCGGGCAGGGGGAGATCTGGAAACACCATATATTTT. It codes for CASSESGRGRSGNTIYF.

Many counts were recorded for this clonotype. V gene TRBV6-8 combines with J gene TRBJ1-2; D unclear. V was trimmed by 4 bases and J by 4 bases, leaving 22 bases between them. Germline values: CDR1 MNHGY, CDR2 SAAAGT. The CDR3 is 17 amino acids. CDR3 nucleotides: TGTGCCAGCAGTTTCGACGCACGCTCTAGAAAGACCTATGGCTACACCTTC. Amino acids: CASSFDARSRKTYGYTF.

This clonotype was seen a few times. The chain combines TRBV3-1 with TRBJ2-5; no definite D call. Germline V gene lookup returns CDR1 LGHDT and CDR2 YNNKEL (reference sequence). V shed 5 bases and J shed 9 bases, with 28 bases lying between them. This CDR3 is 17 amino acids long. The CDR3, as DNA: TGTGCCAGCAGCGCACGCTTTCCCATTTCTTTCTCTGAGGCCCAGTACTTC. It encodes CASSARFPISFSEAQYF.

As for this clonotype: This sequence may be a read error, since a much larger clone differs from it by one base. V and J are TRBV6-9 and TRBJ1-2; no clear D gene. The CDR3 spans 17 residues. From germline, CDR1 is MNHGY and CDR2 SVAAGI. The CDR3 reads CASSFCMPYGKTYGYAF. CDR3 coding DNA: TGTGCCAGCAGTTTTTGCATGCCTTACGGAAAGACCTATGGCTACGCCTTC.

CDR3 sequence: CASVQVVPGKTYGYTF. DNA of the CDR3: TGTGCCAGCGTACAAGTCGTACCAGGAAAGACCTATGGCTACACCTTC. The chain links TRBV5-4 to TRBJ1-2; D gene uncertain. In germline, CDR1 is SGHNT, CDR2 YYREEE (reference sequence). V was trimmed by 7 bases and J by 4 bases, leaving 23 bases between them. The CDR3 consists of 16 residues.

Regarding this clonotype: A clone one base away is much larger, so this may be a read error. The conserved phenylalanine or tryptophan normally closing the CDR3 is absent here, so this likely arose from a read error. The chain couples TRBV6-5 to TRBJ2-2; tentative D call: TRBD1 (5 bases). The CDR3 is 14 amino acids. Deletions cut 10 bases from V and 5 bases from J, with 17 bases between. CDR1 is MNHEY and CDR2 is SVGAGI in the germline V gene. The CDR3 sequence: CAIGVGEGTGELFL. The CDR3 DNA reads as TGTGCCATTGGGGTAGGGGAAGGGACCGGGGAGCTGTTTCTT.

As for this clonotype: It is unclear where the CDR3 begins or ends on the DNA, so no DNA is shown, and the CDR3 is as TCRdb lists it. The chain joins TRBV7-9 to TRBJ1-2. Germline V gene data show CDR1 as SEHNR and CDR2 as FQNEAQ (reference sequence). The CDR3 length is 17 residues, termini included. The CDR3 loop is CAGSVRYKCRKTYGYTF.

This clonotype was seen repeatedly, ten times or more. The chain carries TRBV11-3 and TRBJ1-2; D gene uncertain. CDR3 length: 17 amino acids. CDR1 is SGHNT and CDR2 is YENEEA in the germline V gene. V was shortened by 5 bases and J by 4 bases, with 23 bases between the two germline ends. CDR3 protein: CASSTQDDLGKTYGYTF. The DNA for the CDR3 is TGTGCCAGCAGCACCCAGGACGATCTCGGAAAGACCTATGGCTACACCTTC.

This clonotype has at least ten counts. V is TRBV7-9 and J is TRBJ1-1; D is unresolved. V shed 4 bases and J shed 6 bases, with 12 bases lying between them. The germline CDR1 and CDR2 sequences are SEHNR and FQNEAQ (reference sequence). The CDR3 has 13 amino acids. The CDR3 reads CASSSTYGSEAFF. The CDR3 coding sequence is TGTGCCAGCAGCTCAACTTACGGGTCTGAAGCTTTCTTT.

This clonotype was observed a handful of times. V usage is TRBV28 and J usage is TRBJ2-1; D is undetermined. Germline V gene lookup returns CDR1 MDHEN and CDR2 SYDVKM. This CDR3 is built from 11 residues. The V gene lost 6 bases and the J gene lost 8 bases, with 8 bases spanning the gap. The CDR3 loop reads CASSFPDEQFF. CDR3 sequence (DNA): TGTGCCAGCAGCTTCCCTGATGAGCAGTTCTTC.

This clonotype was detected ten times or more. The rearrangement links TRBV9 to TRBJ2-2; D gene ambiguous. The length of the CDR3 is 12 residues. The germline V and J ends were trimmed by 2 bases and 7 bases, with 6 bases remaining between them. Germline V gives CDR1 SGDLS, CDR2 YYNGEE. The CDR3 bases are TGTGCCAGCAGCGTGGGAATCGGGGAGCTGTTTTTT. This encodes CASSVGIGELFF.

To note about this clonotype: A read error is possible here, since a much larger clone lies one base away. The chain joins TRBV20-1 to TRBJ1-5; D is possibly TRBD1 (5 bases). The V and J ends lost 3 bases and 4 bases respectively, with 16 bases between them. The CDR3 extends over 15 amino acids. CDR1 is DFQATT, CDR2 SNEGSKA, per germline (reference sequence). CDR3 region: CSARRGGDANQPQHF. The CDR3 nucleotides are TGCAGTGCTAGGAGGGGAGGGGACGCGAATCAGCCCCAGCATTTT.

With respect to this clonotype: A much larger clone lies one base from this, so it may be a read error. This chain joins TRBV28 and TRBJ1-5; D remains unclear. Germline CDR1 reads MDHEN; CDR2 reads SYDVKM. CDR3 length: 13 residues. CDR3 coding DNA: TGTGCCGGCAGTTTATTCAGCAATCAGCCCCAGCATTTT. Translation gives CAGSLFSNQPQHF. The whole variable domain, filled in from reference TRBV28 and TRBJ1-5, reads DVKVTQSSRYLVKRTGEKVFLECVQDMDHENMFWYRQDPGLGLRLIYFSYDVKMKEKGDIPEGYSVSREKKERFSLILESASTNQTSMYLCAGSLFSNQPQHFGDGTRLSIL.

This clonotype was detected a few times. The rearrangement joins TRBV9 to TRBJ2-7; 9 positions agree with TRBD1. The DNA end favors TRBJ2-5, so the J call may be wrong. Germline V gene data show CDR1 as SGDLS and CDR2 as YYNGEE. This CDR3 comprises 15 residues. The CDR3 DNA follows: TGTGCCAGCAGCTCTACCGGGACAGGGTCGGAGACCCAGTACTTC. It specifies CASSSTGTGSETQYF.

This clonotype has a handful of counts. A much larger clone is a single base away; this may be a read error. The V gene is TRBV5-4, the J gene TRBJ2-7, with D uncertain. CDR3 size: 14 residues. Germline V gene sequence: CDR1 SGHNT, CDR2 YYREEE (reference sequence). The CDR3 sequence: CASNLPLSRYEQYF. In nucleotides, the CDR3 is TGTGCCAGCAACTTGCCCCTTAGTAGGTACGAGCAGTACTTC.

This clonotype has at least ten counts. This rearrangement joins TRBV25-1 to TRBJ2-5, with D possibly being TRBD1 or TRBD2 (5 bases each). The CDR3 is made up of 14 amino acids. From germline, CDR1 is MGHDK and CDR2 SYGVNS. With 1 base removed from V and 9 bases from J, the gap between germline ends came to 15 bases. CDR3 coding DNA: TGTGCCAGCAGTGAATCAACGGGACGTTCGTCCCAGTACTTC. Translation: CASSESTGRSSQYF.

As regards this clonotype: A much larger clone differs by one base, so this may be a read error. The chain recombines TRBV7-9 with TRBJ2-7; D call uncertain. Germline values: CDR1 SEHNR, CDR2 FQNEAQ (reference sequence). The CDR3 totals 13 residues. Trimming stripped 6 bases from V and 2 bases from J, with 11 bases between. This chain's CDR3 is CASRPSDTYEQYF. In nucleotides, the CDR3 is TGTGCCAGCAGACCGTCAGATACCTACGAGCAGTACTTC.

This clonotype was recorded at least ten times. This chain links TRBV12-3 or TRBV12-4 with TRBJ2-1; the match to TRBD2 covers 11 bases. The CDR3 loop spans 15 amino acids. V gave up 6 bases and J gave up 5 bases; unmatched junction bases: 6. CDR3 DNA sequence: TGTGCCAGCAGAGTTACGGGACTAGCGGACAATGAGCAGTTCTTC. Translated: CASRVTGLADNEQFF.

This clonotype was observed many times. The chain uses TRBV7-8 and TRBJ2-6; no reliable D call. The CDR3 has 14 amino acids. V lost 3 bases, J lost 3 bases, and 6 bases lay in between. The germline gives CDR1 SGHVS, CDR2 FQNEAQ. DNA for the CDR3: TGTGCCAGCAGCTTCCTCGGTGGGGCCAACGTCCTGACTTTC. Protein product: CASSFLGGANVLTF.

In its sample, this clonotype was seen many times. The J gene is TRBJ1-2, the V gene TRBV16; D gene unclear. V shed 5 bases and J shed 4 bases, with 23 bases lying between them. The CDR3 loop spans 17 amino acids. CDR1 is KGHSY and CDR2 is FQNENV in the germline V gene. CDR3 in amino acids: CASSIAEVVRKTYGYTF. In DNA form, the CDR3 reads TGTGCCAGCAGCATCGCAGAGGTCGTTAGAAAGACCTATGGCTACACCTTC.

The chain recombines TRBV30 with TRBJ2-1, with 8 nucleotides matching TRBD1. CDR1 and CDR2 (germline): GTSNPN, SVGIG (reference sequence). This CDR3 has 14 residues. V shed 4 bases, J shed 7 bases, and the junction held 9 bases outside the gene matches. For the CDR3, the DNA is TGTGCCTGGATACCAGGGGGCCATTGGAATGAGCAGTTCTTC. Its translation: CAWIPGGHWNEQFF.

In the case of this clonotype: A read error is possible here, since a much larger clone lies one base away. The V call is TRBV7-2, the J call TRBJ2-6; D is perhaps TRBD1 (5 bases). The CDR3 length is 15 residues. The germline V gene has CDR1 SGHTA and CDR2 FQGNSA. The CDR3 loop reads CASRLKGTGASVLTF. The DNA for the CDR3 is TGTGCCAGCAGGTTAAAGGGTACTGGGGCCAGCGTCCTGACTTTC.

This clonotype was picked up a small number of times. Its ends do not fully match the called genes, so a read error is possible. The rearrangement joins TRBV24-1 to TRBJ2-3, with D possibly being TRBD2 (5 bases). Germline V lookup: CDR1 KGHDR, CDR2 SFDVKD. The CDR3 length is 17 residues. The CDR3 nucleotides read TGTGCCACTAGTGATGTCCGGGAAAAGGATATTACAGATACGCAGTATTTT. This sequence encodes CATSDVREKDITDTQYF.

This clonotype was detected ten times or more. The chain combines TRBV27 with TRBJ2-1; TRBD2 aligns across 7 bases. Germline CDR1 MNHEY, CDR2 SMNVEV (reference sequence). V trimming: 6 bases; J trimming: 0 bases; junction bases outside the gene matches: 8. This CDR3 spans 16 amino acids. The CDR3 DNA reads TGTGCCAGCAGCCTTAGCGGGTATAGCTCCTACAATGAGCAGTTCTTC. This codes for CASSLSGYSSYNEQFF.